The 17 T cell receptor beta chains below all came from one sample that was sequenced in a study of response to subunit inactivated influenza vaccine. MiXCR, run by TCRdb on the RT-PCR reads, gives a single entry per CDR3 protein. The sample shows fewer than 600,000 distinct CDR3 sequences, less than 7.5% of them seen only once. Sequenced material: PBMCs from blood, taken about 24 months after vaccination. All receptors come from a man aged 50 to 69 who received an inactivated influenza vaccine.

The chain uses TRBV7-8 and TRBJ2-7; TRBD2 might be the D (5 bases). This CDR3 is 16 amino acids long. Trimming took 1 base from V and 1 from J, leaving 14 bases between them. Germline CDR1 is SGHVS and CDR2 is FQNEAQ. This CDR3 reads CASSLVERATSYEQYF. CDR3 bases: TGTGCCAGCAGCTTAGTGGAGAGGGCGACTTCCTACGAGCAGTACTTC.

The chain uses TRBV3-1 and TRBJ2-1; 7 bases agree with TRBD1. V lost 0 bases, J lost 2 bases, and 7 bases stayed unmatched. The CDR3 contains 17 residues. Germline CDR1 and CDR2: LGHDT and YNNKEL (reference sequence). CDR3 bases: TGTGCCAGCAGCCAAGAAATGAGGGACAGAACCTACAATGAGCAGTTCTTC. It encodes CASSQEMRDRTYNEQFF.

Only a few counts were recorded for this clonotype. The chain uses TRBV6-1 and TRBJ2-7; 7 bases align to TRBD1. There are 14 residues in the CDR3. Losses at the gene ends were 5 bases for V and 6 bases for J; bases not matched to a gene: 10. Per germline, CDR1 MNHNS and CDR2 SASEGT. CDR3 protein: CASSPTGTTVEQYF. For the CDR3, the DNA is TGTGCCAGCAGTCCGACAGGGACCACGGTCGAGCAGTACTTC.

In this sample, this clonotype turned up many times. This chain links TRBV6-5 with TRBJ2-5, with a tentative D call TRBD1 (5 bases). Germline V lookup: CDR1 MNHEY, CDR2 SVGAGI. The CDR3 spans 16 residues. Trimming left V 2 bases short and J 3 bases short, with 16 bases between. The CDR3 nucleotides read TGTGCCAGCAGTTACCAACCCCCAGGGTTTGAAGAGACCCAGTACTTC. Amino acids: CASSYQPPGFEETQYF.

The J gene is TRBJ2-2, the V gene TRBV30; D is undetermined. The germline CDR1 and CDR2 sequences are GTSNPN and SVGIG (reference sequence). The CDR3 is made up of 15 amino acids. Between the trimmed V and J ends, which lost 5 bases and 2 bases, there was a span of 15 bases. CDR3 region: CAWQLGQTNTGELFF. The CDR3 region has the DNA TGTGCCTGGCAATTAGGTCAGACCAACACCGGGGAGCTGTTTTTT.

This clonotype occurred once. The chain joins TRBV9 to TRBJ2-2; D is uncertain. Germline CDR1 reads SGDLS; CDR2 reads YYNGEE. V was pared by 0 bases and J by 9 bases, with 9 bases between. This CDR3 region has 13 residues. Written as DNA, the CDR3 is TGTGCCAGCAGCGTAGAAGGTCTCTGGGAGCTGTTTTTT. Its translation: CASSVEGLWELFF.

This chain links TRBV5-5 with TRBJ1-5; no firm D call. The germline CDR1 and CDR2 sequences are SGHKS and YYEKEE (reference sequence). The CDR3 has 15 residues. V lost 0 bases and J lost 0, with 7 bases in between. The CDR3 region is CASSLGIYSNQPQHF. In DNA form, the CDR3 reads TGTGCCAGCAGCTTGGGGATTTATAGCAATCAGCCCCAGCATTTT.

This clonotype was seen a few times. The chain couples TRBV7-2 to TRBJ2-1; D not certain. The V gene's germline CDR1 is SGHTA and CDR2 FQGNSA. Trimming took 5 bases from V and 6 from J, leaving 11 bases between them. The CDR3 extends over 13 amino acids. The CDR3 DNA is TGTGCCAGCAGCACCCAAACGGCCAATGAGCAGTTCTTC. This codes for CASSTQTANEQFF.

The V gene is TRBV12-3 or TRBV12-4, the J gene TRBJ1-2; 7 positions agree with TRBD1. The CDR3 runs to 14 residues. After removal of 7 bases from V and 4 bases from J, the junction contained 9 bases not matched to a gene. CDR3 sequence: CASTAWRQGYGYTF. CDR3 bases: TGTGCCAGCACCGCGTGGCGACAGGGCTATGGCTACACCTTC.

This clonotype was picked up many times. CDR3 loop: CASSYGPTDTQYF. CDR3 DNA: TGCGCCAGCAGCTACGGACCCACAGATACGCAGTATTTT. This chain uses TRBV5-1 with TRBJ2-3; D gene uncertain. The V end was cut by 3 bases, the J end by 2 bases, with 7 bases between. Germline values: CDR1 SGHRS, CDR2 YFSETQ. The CDR3 has 13 amino acids.

This clonotype has ten or more counts. V usage is TRBV6-5 and J usage is TRBJ2-7; D is uncertain. Trimming left V 2 bases short and J 2 bases short, with 10 bases between. Germline CDR1 MNHEY, CDR2 SVGAGI. The CDR3 loop spans 14 amino acids. The CDR3 region is CASSYGVGPYEQYF. CDR3 sequence (DNA): TGTGCCAGCAGTTACGGAGTCGGACCCTACGAGCAGTACTTC.

This chain uses TRBV5-6 with TRBJ2-1; 8 bases line up with TRBD2. Germline values: CDR1 SGHDT, CDR2 YYEEEE. V shed 2 bases and J 5 bases; nucleotides not matched to a gene: 9. This CDR3 has 16 residues. The CDR3, as DNA: TGTGCCAGCAGCTTCGGGGGGGGGCTGAGGGACAATGAGCAGTTCTTC. Its translation: CASSFGGGLRDNEQFF.

The gene calls are TRBV5-6 and TRBJ2-7; TRBD2 might be the D (5 bases). Germline CDR1 is SGHDT and CDR2 is YYEEEE. The CDR3 extends over 14 amino acids. The V end lost 1 base, the J end lost 1 base, and 9 bases lay between the germline ends. The CDR3 nucleotides are TGTGCCAGCAGCTTGCGGGATTTATCCTACGAGCAGTACTTC. Protein sequence: CASSLRDLSYEQYF.

This clonotype was found many times. The V gene is TRBV5-1, the J gene TRBJ2-7; maybe TRBD1 (5 bases). Germline CDR1 reads SGHRS; CDR2 reads YFSETQ. The V and J ends lost 2 bases and 5 bases respectively, with 8 bases between them. The CDR3 contains 12 residues. The CDR3 nucleotides read TGCGCCAGCAGCTTTATAGGGGACGAGCAGTACTTC. Translating it yields CASSFIGDEQYF.

This clonotype was seen many times. The chain is built from TRBV7-2 and TRBJ2-2; D is perhaps TRBD1 (5 bases). Germline-derived CDR1 and CDR2 are SGHTA and FQGNSA. V lost 1 base and J lost 3, with 15 bases in between. This CDR3 is built from 17 residues. The CDR3 DNA sequence: TGTGCCAGCAGCTTAGGCCCAGGGCGCCTTTACACCGGGGAGCTGTTTTTT. Its protein product is CASSLGPGRLYTGELFF.

This sequence joins TRBV20-1 and TRBJ1-5; TRBD1 matches at 9 bases. This CDR3 has 14 amino acids. CDR1 DFQATT and CDR2 SNEGSKA come from the germline V gene (reference sequence). The trim removed 0 bases at V and 4 bases at J, leaving 1 base unmatched. The CDR3 loop reads CSAREGTGNQPQHF. CDR3 sequence (DNA): TGCAGTGCTAGAGAGGGGACAGGGAATCAGCCCCAGCATTTT.

The table lists this clonotype with a few counts. V and J are TRBV20-1 and TRBJ2-1; the match to TRBD1 covers 9 bases. Trimming removed 2 bases from V and 7 bases from J; junction bases left unmatched: 6. This CDR3 has 14 residues. CDR1 and CDR2 from the germline V gene are DFQATT and SNEGSKA (reference sequence). The CDR3 DNA reads TGCAGTGCTAGACCGGGACAGGGATTGAATGAGCAGTTCTTC. The encoded protein is CSARPGQGLNEQFF.